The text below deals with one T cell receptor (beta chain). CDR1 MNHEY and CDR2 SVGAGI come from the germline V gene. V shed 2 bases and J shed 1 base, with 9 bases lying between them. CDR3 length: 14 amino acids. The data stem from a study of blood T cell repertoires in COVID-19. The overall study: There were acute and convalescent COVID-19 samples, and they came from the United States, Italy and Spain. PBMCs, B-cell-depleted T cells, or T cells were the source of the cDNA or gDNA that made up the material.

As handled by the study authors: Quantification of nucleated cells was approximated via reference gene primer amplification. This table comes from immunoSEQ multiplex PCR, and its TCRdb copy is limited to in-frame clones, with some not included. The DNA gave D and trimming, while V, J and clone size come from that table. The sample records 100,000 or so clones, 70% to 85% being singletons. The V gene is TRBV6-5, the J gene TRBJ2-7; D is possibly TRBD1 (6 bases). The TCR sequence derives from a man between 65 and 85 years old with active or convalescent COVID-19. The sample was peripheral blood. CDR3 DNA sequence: TGTGCCAGCAGTTACCAACAGGGTTCCTACGAGCAGTACTTC. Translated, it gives CASSYQQGSYEQYF.